A selection of T cell receptor beta chains follows, all from one sample in a study of T-cell memory formation after mild COVID-19. TCRdb independently ran MiXCR on the 5' RACE reads; one entry per CDR3 protein. The table lists more than 350,000 distinct CDR3 sequences, approximately 16% of them singletons. The source material was PBMCs or a T cell subset sorted from them (not recorded which). All receptors come from a young man who had mild COVID-19 (a few samples of this study predate the infection). Cell type and time point are not known. The CDR3 runs from the conserved cysteine through the conserved F or W. The order of the fields is D gene, clone size, J gene, V gene, CDR3 protein, CDR3 DNA. The D gene is left open where the match is weak. Only part of the rows carry a size: once, few, many, or a class if the clone is expanded.

-,few,TRBJ2-5,TRBV7-2,CASSLQGGPETQYF,TGTGCCAGCAGCTTACAAGGAGGCCCGGAGACCCAGTACTTC
-,-,TRBJ2-1,TRBV5-6,CASSPKLSPSAGIVNEQFF,TGTGCCAGCAGCCCAAAGCTCTCCCCCAGCGCTGGGATTGTCAATGAGCAGTTCTTC
-,-,TRBJ2-3,TRBV6-4,CASSDMWPPGTQYF,TGTGCCAGCAGTGATATGTGGCCTCCCGGTACGCAGTATTTT
-,few,TRBJ2-1,TRBV20-1,CSATADWVSYNEQFF,TGCAGTGCTACCGCGGACTGGGTCTCCTACAATGAGCAGTTCTTC
-,-,TRBJ2-5,TRBV19,CASSMTRQETQYF,TGTGCCAGTAGTATGACGAGACAAGAGACCCAGTACTTC
-,many,TRBJ2-3,TRBV6-2/TRBV6-3,CASSYSETDTDTQYF,TGTGCCAGCAGTTACTCCGAGACCGACACAGATACGCAGTATTTT
-,-,TRBJ2-5,TRBV5-5,CASSLSWGLGQETQYF,TGTGCCAGCAGCCTCTCTTGGGGACTTGGACAAGAGACCCAGTACTTC
-,-,TRBJ2-1,TRBV5-1,CASSLAPSTYNEQFF,TGCGCCAGCAGCTTGGCCCCTAGCACCTACAATGAGCAGTTCTTC
-,-,TRBJ2-7,TRBV5-1,CASSSDWVSYEQYF,TGCGCCAGCAGCTCGGATTGGGTCTCCTACGAGCAGTACTTC
TRBD1,-,TRBJ2-1,TRBV7-2,CASSPEGGVNTEQFF,TGTGCCAGCAGCCCCGAAGGGGGCGTTAATACTGAGCAGTTCTTC
-,few,TRBJ1-1,TRBV4-1,CASRHRFTENTEAFF,TGCGCCAGCAGACATCGCTTCACAGAGAACACTGAAGCTTTCTTT
-,many,TRBJ2-1,TRBV7-2,CASSLIGVVVSYNEQFF,TGTGCCAGCAGCTTGATTGGGGTGGTCGTCTCCTACAATGAGCAGTTCTTC
-,few,TRBJ1-3,TRBV6-2/TRBV6-3,CASRTLPGNTIYF,TGTGCCAGCAGGACCCTACCTGGAAACACCATATATTTT
-,-,TRBJ1-2,TRBV18,CASHSGTLGYTF,TGTGCCAGCCACTCCGGGACACTTGGCTACACCTTC
TRBD1,many,TRBJ1-1,TRBV7-2,CASSSGQGTEAFF,TGTGCCAGCAGTAGTGGACAGGGGACTGAAGCTTTCTTT
-,few,TRBJ2-3,TRBV4-1,CASSHSGRTDTQYF,TGCGCCAGCAGCCACTCTGGACGCACAGATACGCAGTATTTT
-,few,TRBJ1-4,TRBV6-2/TRBV6-3,CASSYPPVEKLFF,TGTGCCAGCAGTTATCCGCCGGTGGAAAAACTGTTTTTT
-,few,TRBJ2-2,TRBV5-1,CASRETTDTGELFF,TGCGCCAGCAGGGAGACAACCGACACCGGGGAGCTGTTTTTT
-,few,TRBJ2-1,TRBV5-1,CASSIPPGEQFF,TGCGCCAGCAGCATTCCGCCTGGTGAGCAGTTCTTC
-,-,TRBJ2-7,TRBV12-3/TRBV12-4,CASSRAESYEQYF,TGTGCCAGTTCGCGGGCCGAATCCTACGAGCAGTACTTC
TRBD2,-,TRBJ2-2,TRBV6-5,CASNSLAGPGELFF,TGTGCCAGCAATAGCCTAGCGGGGCCGGGGGAGCTGTTTTTT
TRBD1,-,TRBJ1-2,TRBV5-6,CASSIRQGATRLLTF,TGTGCCAGCAGCATTCGACAGGGGGCCACCCGGCTCCTCACCTTC
TRBD2,many,TRBJ2-3,TRBV6-4,CASKRGEHTDTQYF,TGTGCCAGCAAACGGGGGGAACACACAGATACGCAGTATTTT
TRBD1,few,TRBJ2-7,TRBV11-2,CASSSRRNRDSDSYEQYF,TGTGCCAGCAGCTCAAGACGAAACCGGGACAGCGACTCCTACGAGCAGTACTTC
TRBD2,few,TRBJ2-5,TRBV24-1,CATSDPGGSGETQYF,TGTGCCACCAGTGACCCGGGGGGATCAGGGGAGACCCAGTACTTC
TRBD2,-,TRBJ2-5,TRBV3-1,CASSPGRSGASETQYF,TGTGCCAGCAGCCCGGGGAGAAGCGGGGCCTCGGAGACCCAGTACTTC
TRBD1,few,TRBJ2-5,TRBV5-1,CASSFGQEYPQETQYF,TGCGCCAGCAGCTTTGGACAGGAATACCCCCAAGAGACCCAGTACTTC
TRBD1,-,TRBJ1-2,TRBV7-6,CASSPGTADYGYTF,TGTGCCAGCAGCCCGGGGACAGCAGACTATGGCTACACCTTC
-,-,TRBJ2-1,TRBV30,CAWSVVGNEQFF,TGTGCCTGGAGTGTAGTTGGGAATGAGCAGTTCTTC
TRBD2,-,TRBJ2-3,TRBV2,CASRAHTTSGGTDTQYF,TGTGCCAGCAGGGCCCATACCACTAGCGGGGGAACAGATACGCAGTATTTT
-,-,TRBJ2-3,TRBV7-2,CASRQEGDTQYF,TGTGCCAGCAGGCAGGAGGGGGATACGCAGTATTTT
-,many,TRBJ1-6,TRBV5-5,CASSLGHVSRGYNSPLHF,TGTGCCAGCAGCTTGGGCCACGTCTCCCGTGGATATAATTCACCCCTCCACTTT
TRBD2,many,TRBJ2-2,TRBV7-2,CASSSSGGATGELFF,TGTGCCAGCAGCTCGAGCGGGGGGGCCACCGGGGAGCTGTTTTTT
-,-,TRBJ1-1,TRBV20-1,CSAPLRGEAFF,TGCAGTGCTCCCTTGCGCGGCGAAGCTTTCTTT
-,few,TRBJ1-2,TRBV4-1,CASSQERSGYTF,TGCGCCAGCAGCCAAGAACGCTCGGGCTACACCTTC
-,-,TRBJ1-2,TRBV7-2,CASSLVVGAWPAVDYGYTF,TGTGCCAGCAGCTTAGTTGTAGGGGCCTGGCCGGCGGTGGACTATGGCTACACCTTC
-,-,TRBJ1-3,TRBV29-1,CSVVTVGNTIYF,TGCAGCGTTGTGACCGTTGGAAACACCATATATTTT
TRBD2,-,TRBJ2-5,TRBV5-1,CASSLGSVAGGFQETQYF,TGCGCCAGCAGCTTGGGGTCGGTAGCGGGGGGATTCCAAGAGACCCAGTACTTC
-,many,TRBJ2-3,TRBV12-3/TRBV12-4,CASSLHTDTQYF,TGTGCCAGCAGCCTCCACACAGATACGCAGTATTTT
TRBD2,many,TRBJ2-2,TRBV5-1,CASSLAGVNTGELFF,TGCGCCAGCAGCTTAGCGGGAGTCAACACCGGGGAGCTGTTTTTT